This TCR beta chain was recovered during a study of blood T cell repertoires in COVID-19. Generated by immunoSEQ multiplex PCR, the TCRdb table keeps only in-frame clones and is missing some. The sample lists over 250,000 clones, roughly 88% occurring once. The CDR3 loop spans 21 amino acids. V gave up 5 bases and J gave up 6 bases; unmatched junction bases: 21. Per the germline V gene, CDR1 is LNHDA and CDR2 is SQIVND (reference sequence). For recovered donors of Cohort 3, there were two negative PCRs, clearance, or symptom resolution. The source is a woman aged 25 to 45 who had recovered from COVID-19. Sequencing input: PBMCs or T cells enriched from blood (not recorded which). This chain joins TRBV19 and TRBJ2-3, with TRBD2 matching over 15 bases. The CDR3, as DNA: TGTGCCAGTAGTCACACAAGCCCGGGACTAGCGGGAGGCCCGCTATCTGATACGCAGTATTTT. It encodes CASSHTSPGLAGGPLSDTQYF.